Included here is one T cell receptor (beta chain) sequence, with context. Trimming took 7 bases from V and 2 from J; bases not matched to a gene: 10. CDR1 ENHRY and CDR2 SYGVKD come from the germline V gene. The CDR3 length is 15 residues. The sample is drawn from a study of blood T cells in healthy people across ages. The second PCR ran roughly 6 to 12 cycles with a sample-barcoded 5' primer and J-beta primers. Each CDR3 protein is one row after TCRdb ran MiXCR on the 5' RACE reads. The sample lists about 400,000 distinct CDR3 sequences; roughly half were seen once. The chain uses TRBV10-3 and TRBJ2-5; 7 bases map to TRBD1. The source is a man aged 55-75 years in good health. Sequenced sample: blood. CDR3 residues: CAIKRGQERQETQYF. The CDR3 bases are TGTGCCATCAAACGAGGACAGGAGAGACAAGAGACCCAGTACTTC.